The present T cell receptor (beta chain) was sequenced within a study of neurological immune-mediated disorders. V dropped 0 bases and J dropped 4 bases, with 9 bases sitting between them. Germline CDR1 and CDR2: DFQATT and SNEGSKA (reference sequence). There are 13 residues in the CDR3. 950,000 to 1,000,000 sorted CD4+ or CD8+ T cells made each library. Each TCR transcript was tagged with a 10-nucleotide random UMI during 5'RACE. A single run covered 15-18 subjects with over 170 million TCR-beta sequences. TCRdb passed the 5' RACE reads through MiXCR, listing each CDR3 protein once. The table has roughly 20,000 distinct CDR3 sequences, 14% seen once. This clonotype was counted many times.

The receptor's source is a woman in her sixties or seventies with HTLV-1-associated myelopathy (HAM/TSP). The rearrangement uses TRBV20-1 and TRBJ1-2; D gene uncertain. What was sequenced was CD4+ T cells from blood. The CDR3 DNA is TGCAGTGCTAGAGATCTGGCAGGCTATGGCTACACCTTC. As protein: CSARDLAGYGYTF.